The present entry profiles one T cell receptor beta chain with its context. Its target is not known. 60 Vbeta and 13 Jbeta primers were used in PCR. Profiled with immunoSEQ multiplex PCR; TCRdb holds only in-frame clones, not every one. Altogether under 200,000 clones are present, roughly four fifths being singletons, with the ten largest covering approximately 3.1%. This entry comes from a study of cytomegalovirus exposure and HLA in healthy donors. Study results and limitations: The presence/absence work took it that sequencing depth was about the same across donors.

The source material was PBMCs. This clonotype originated in a woman aged 40 to 49 in good health and CMV-seronegative.

DNA of the CDR3: TGTGCCAGCAGCGCGAGGGGACAGGGGGCCTACGAGCAGTACTTC. Translation: CASSARGQGAYEQYF. This chain links TRBV6-1 with TRBJ2-7; TRBD1 agrees at 11 bases. Per germline, CDR1 MNHNS and CDR2 SASEGT. CDR3 length: 15 residues. The trim removed 6 bases at V and 2 bases at J, leaving 6 bases unmatched.